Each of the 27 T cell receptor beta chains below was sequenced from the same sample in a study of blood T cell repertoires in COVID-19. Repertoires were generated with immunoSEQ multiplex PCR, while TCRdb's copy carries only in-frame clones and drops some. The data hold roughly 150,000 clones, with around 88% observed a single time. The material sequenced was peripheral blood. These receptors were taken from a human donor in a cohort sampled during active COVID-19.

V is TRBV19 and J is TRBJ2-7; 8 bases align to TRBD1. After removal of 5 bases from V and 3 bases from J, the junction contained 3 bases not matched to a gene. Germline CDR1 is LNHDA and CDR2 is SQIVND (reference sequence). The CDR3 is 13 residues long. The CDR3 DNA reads TGTGCCAGTAGTTTCGGACAGGGCTACGAGCAGTACTTC. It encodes CASSFGQGYEQYF.

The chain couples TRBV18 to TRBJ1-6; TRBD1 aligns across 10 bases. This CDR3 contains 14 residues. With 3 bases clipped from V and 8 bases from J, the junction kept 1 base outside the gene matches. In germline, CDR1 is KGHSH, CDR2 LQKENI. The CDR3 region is CASSPTGGDSPLHF. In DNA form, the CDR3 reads TGTGCCAGCTCACCGACAGGGGGCGATTCACCCCTCCACTTT.

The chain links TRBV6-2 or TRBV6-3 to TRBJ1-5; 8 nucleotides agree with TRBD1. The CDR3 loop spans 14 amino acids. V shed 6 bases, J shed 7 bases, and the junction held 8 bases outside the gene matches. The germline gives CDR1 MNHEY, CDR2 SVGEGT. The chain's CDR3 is CASSLKRQGQPQHF. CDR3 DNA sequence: TGTGCCAGCAGCCTAAAACGACAGGGGCAGCCCCAGCATTTT.

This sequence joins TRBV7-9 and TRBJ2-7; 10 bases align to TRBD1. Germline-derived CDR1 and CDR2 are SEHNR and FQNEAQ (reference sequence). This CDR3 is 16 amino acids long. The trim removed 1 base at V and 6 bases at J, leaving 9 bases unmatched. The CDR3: CASSLGIRDRGREQYF. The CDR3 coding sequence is TGTGCCAGCAGCTTAGGAATCCGGGACAGGGGTCGCGAGCAGTACTTC.

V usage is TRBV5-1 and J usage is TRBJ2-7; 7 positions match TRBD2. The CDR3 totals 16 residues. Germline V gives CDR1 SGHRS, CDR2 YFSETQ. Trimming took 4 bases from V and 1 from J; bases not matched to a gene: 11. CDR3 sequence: CASSVAGVAGSYEQYF. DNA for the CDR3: TGCGCCAGCAGCGTGGCGGGGGTGGCGGGGTCCTACGAGCAGTACTTC.

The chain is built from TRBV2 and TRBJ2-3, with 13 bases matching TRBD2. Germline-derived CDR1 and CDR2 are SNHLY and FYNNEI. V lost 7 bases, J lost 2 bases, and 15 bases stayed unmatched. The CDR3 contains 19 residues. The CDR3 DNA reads TGTGCCAGCACCAAGAAGACTAGCGGGGGGTTCTTGATCACAGATACGCAGTATTTT. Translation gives CASTKKTSGGFLITDTQYF.

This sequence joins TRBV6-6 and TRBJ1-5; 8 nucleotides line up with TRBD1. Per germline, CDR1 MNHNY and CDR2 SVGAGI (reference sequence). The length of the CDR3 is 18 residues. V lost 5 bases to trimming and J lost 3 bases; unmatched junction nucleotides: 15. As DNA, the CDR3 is TGTGCCAGCAGTCGTGTACAGGGGGAAAGGTATAACAATCAGCCCCAGCATTTT. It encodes CASSRVQGERYNNQPQHF.

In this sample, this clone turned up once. The CDR3 sequence is CASSPGLALETQYF. CDR3 coding DNA: TGTGCCAGCAGCCCTGGACTAGCCCTGGAGACCCAGTACTTC. The chain carries TRBV5-5 and TRBJ2-5; 8 bases agree with TRBD2. Trimming took 4 bases from V and 5 from J; bases not matched to a gene: 7. Germline values: CDR1 SGHKS, CDR2 YYEKEE (reference sequence). This CDR3 has 14 amino acids. Full variable domain (rest looked up from reference TRBV5-5 and TRBJ2-5): DAGVTQSPTHLIKTRGQQVTLRCSPISGHKSVSWYQQVLGQGPQFIFQYYEKEERGRGNFPDRFSARQFPNYSSELNVNALLLGDSALYLCASSPGLALETQYFGPGTRLLVL.

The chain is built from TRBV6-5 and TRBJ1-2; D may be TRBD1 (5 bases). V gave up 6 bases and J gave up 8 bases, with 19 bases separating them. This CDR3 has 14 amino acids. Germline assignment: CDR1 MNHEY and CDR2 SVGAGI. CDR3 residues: CASSNRSLVGGYTF. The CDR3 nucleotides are TGTGCCAGCAGCAACAGGTCCCTCGTGGGGGGCTACACCTTC.

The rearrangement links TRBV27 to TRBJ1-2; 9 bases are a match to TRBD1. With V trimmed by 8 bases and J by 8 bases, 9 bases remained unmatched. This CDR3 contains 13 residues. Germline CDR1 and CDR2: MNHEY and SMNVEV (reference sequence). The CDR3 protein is CASGQQGAKGYTF. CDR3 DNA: TGTGCCAGCGGTCAACAGGGGGCCAAAGGCTACACCTTC.

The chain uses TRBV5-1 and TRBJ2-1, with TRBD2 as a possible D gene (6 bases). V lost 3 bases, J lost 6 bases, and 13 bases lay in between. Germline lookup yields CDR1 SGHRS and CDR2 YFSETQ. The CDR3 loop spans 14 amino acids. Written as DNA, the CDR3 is TGCGCCAGCAGCTCCCTTGGAGGGAGCAATGAGCAGTTCTTC. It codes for CASSSLGGSNEQFF.

The CDR3 nucleotides read TGTGCCAGCAGCTTGGATGAGGGCTTCTGGAATGAGCAGTTCTTC. This codes for CASSLDEGFWNEQFF. J is TRBJ2-1 and V is TRBV5-4, with D tentatively TRBD2 (5 bases). Germline lookup yields CDR1 SGHNT and CDR2 YYREEE (reference sequence). V lost 0 bases to trimming and J lost 7 bases, with 14 bases between them. This CDR3 is 15 amino acids long.

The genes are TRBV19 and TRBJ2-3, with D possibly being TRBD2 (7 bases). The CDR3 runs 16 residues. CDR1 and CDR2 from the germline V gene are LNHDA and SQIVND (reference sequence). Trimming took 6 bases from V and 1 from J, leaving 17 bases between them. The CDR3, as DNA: TGTGCCAGTAGCCATATTAGAGGGGGGGGCACAGATACGCAGTATTTT. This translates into CASSHIRGGGTDTQYF.

CDR3 amino acids: CASSLLGGNEQFF. CDR3 DNA: TGTGCCAGCAGTTTACTGGGGGGGAATGAGCAGTTCTTC. This chain links TRBV27 with TRBJ2-1; 7 bases map to TRBD2. Per germline, CDR1 MNHEY and CDR2 SMNVEV (reference sequence). This CDR3 is 13 amino acids long. V trimming: 2 bases; J trimming: 7 bases; junction bases outside the gene matches: 2.

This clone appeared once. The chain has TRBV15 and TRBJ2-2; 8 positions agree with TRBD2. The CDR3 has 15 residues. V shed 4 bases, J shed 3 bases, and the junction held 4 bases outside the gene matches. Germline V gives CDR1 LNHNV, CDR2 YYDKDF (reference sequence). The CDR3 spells CATSISGAYTGELFF. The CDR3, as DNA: TGTGCCACCAGCATTAGCGGGGCCTACACCGGGGAGCTGTTTTTT.

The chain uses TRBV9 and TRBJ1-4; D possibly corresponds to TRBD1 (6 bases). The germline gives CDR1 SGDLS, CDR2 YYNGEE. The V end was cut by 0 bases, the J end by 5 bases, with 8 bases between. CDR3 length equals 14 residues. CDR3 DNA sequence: TGTGCCAGCAGCGTAGCTGGGACAAATGAAAAACTGTTTTTT. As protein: CASSVAGTNEKLFF.

The CDR3 spells CASSPWTDLSNQPQHF. The CDR3 DNA is TGTGCCAGCAGTCCATGGACAGACCTTAGCAATCAGCCCCAGCATTTT. The chain joins TRBV28 to TRBJ1-5; perhaps TRBD1 as D (6 bases). The CDR3 is 16 residues long. V gave up 5 bases and J gave up 0 bases, with 14 bases separating them. The germline gives CDR1 MDHEN, CDR2 SYDVKM.

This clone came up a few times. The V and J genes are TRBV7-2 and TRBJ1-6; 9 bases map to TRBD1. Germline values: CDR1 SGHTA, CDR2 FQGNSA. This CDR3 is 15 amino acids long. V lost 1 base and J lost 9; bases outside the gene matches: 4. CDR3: CASSLGGQGPSPLHF. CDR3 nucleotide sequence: TGTGCCAGCAGCTTAGGGGGACAGGGCCCTTCACCCCTCCACTTT.

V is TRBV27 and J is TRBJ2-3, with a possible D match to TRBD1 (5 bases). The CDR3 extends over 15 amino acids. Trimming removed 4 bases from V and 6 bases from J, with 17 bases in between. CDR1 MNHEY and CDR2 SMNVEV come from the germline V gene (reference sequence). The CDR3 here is CASSSQGDRHDTQYF. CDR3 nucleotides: TGTGCCAGCAGTTCCCAAGGCGACAGACACGATACGCAGTATTTT.

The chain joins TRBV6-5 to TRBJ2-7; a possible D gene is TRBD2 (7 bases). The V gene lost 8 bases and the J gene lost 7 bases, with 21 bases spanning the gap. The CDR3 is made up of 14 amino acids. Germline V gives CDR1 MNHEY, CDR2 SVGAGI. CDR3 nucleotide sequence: TGTGCCAGCCGGGGGGCGCTCGGGCTGGGAGAGCAGTACTTC. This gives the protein CASRGALGLGEQYF.

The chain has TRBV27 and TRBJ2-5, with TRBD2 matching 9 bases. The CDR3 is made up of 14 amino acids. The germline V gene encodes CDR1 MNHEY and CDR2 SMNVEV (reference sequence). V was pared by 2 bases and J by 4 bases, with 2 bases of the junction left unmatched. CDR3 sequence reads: CASSLSGGRETQYF. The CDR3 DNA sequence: TGTGCCAGCAGTTTAAGCGGGGGGCGAGAGACCCAGTACTTC.

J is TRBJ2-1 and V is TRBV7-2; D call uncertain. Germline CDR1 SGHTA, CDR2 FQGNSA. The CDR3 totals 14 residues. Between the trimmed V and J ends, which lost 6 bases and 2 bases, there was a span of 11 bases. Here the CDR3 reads CASRPASPYNEQFF. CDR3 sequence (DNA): TGTGCCAGCAGGCCTGCGAGCCCCTACAATGAGCAGTTCTTC.

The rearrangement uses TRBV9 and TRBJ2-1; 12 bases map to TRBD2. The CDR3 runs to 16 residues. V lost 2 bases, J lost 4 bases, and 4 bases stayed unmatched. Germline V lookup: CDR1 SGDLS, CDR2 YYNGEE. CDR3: CASSVTSGGNYNEQFF. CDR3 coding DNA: TGTGCCAGCAGCGTGACTAGCGGGGGCAATTACAATGAGCAGTTCTTC.

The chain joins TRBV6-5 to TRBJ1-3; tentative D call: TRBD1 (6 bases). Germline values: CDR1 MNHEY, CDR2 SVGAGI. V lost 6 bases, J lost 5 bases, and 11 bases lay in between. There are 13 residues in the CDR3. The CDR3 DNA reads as TGTGCCAGCAGGCAGGGGATTAGAAACACCATATATTTT. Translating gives CASRQGIRNTIYF.

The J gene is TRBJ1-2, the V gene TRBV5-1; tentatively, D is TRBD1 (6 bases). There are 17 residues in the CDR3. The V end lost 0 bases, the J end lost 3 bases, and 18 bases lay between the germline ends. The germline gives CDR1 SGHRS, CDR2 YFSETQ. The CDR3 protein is CASSLVRGSGNDYGYTF. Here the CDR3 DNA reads TGCGCCAGCAGCTTGGTTAGGGGGTCGGGGAACGACTATGGCTACACCTTC.

The CDR3 sequence: CASSPGTQLNEKLFF. The CDR3 nucleotides read TGTGCCAGCTCACCAGGTACACAGCTCAATGAAAAACTGTTTTTT. This chain links TRBV18 with TRBJ1-4; D remains unclear. CDR3 length equals 15 residues. V gave up 2 bases and J gave up 5 bases, with 12 bases separating them. In germline, CDR1 is KGHSH, CDR2 LQKENI.

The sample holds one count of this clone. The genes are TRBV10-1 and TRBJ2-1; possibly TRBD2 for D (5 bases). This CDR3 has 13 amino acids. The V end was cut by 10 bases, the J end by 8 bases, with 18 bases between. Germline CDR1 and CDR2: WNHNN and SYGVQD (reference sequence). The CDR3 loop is CANQGGVRDEQFF. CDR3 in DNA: TGCGCCAACCAAGGAGGAGTGCGGGATGAGCAGTTCTTC.